Listed here is a single T cell receptor (beta chain). Unmatched junction bases numbered 4, after V lost 5 bases and J lost 5 bases. The CDR3 is 13 residues long. Germline assignment: CDR1 LNHDA and CDR2 SQIVND (reference sequence). Source study methods: Reference gene primer amplification gave nucleated cell count estimates. Profiled with immunoSEQ multiplex PCR; TCRdb holds only in-frame clones, not every one. The V and J calls and the clone size are those of that table, but D and trimming were determined from the DNA. The sample lists a few hundred thousand clones, roughly 85% occurring once. These data belong to a study of blood T cell repertoires in COVID-19. Across the whole study: Acute and convalescent COVID-19 samples came from the United States, Italy and Spain. In each case, the material was cDNA or gDNA derived from T cells, B-cell-depleted T cells, or PBMCs.

The chain has TRBV19 and TRBJ2-7, with 9 bases matching TRBD1. The sample was peripheral blood. This clonotype was sampled from a human donor in a cohort sampled during active COVID-19. This chain's CDR3 is CASSPGQGDEQYF. CDR3 DNA sequence: TGTGCCAGTAGTCCGGGACAGGGAGACGAGCAGTACTTC.